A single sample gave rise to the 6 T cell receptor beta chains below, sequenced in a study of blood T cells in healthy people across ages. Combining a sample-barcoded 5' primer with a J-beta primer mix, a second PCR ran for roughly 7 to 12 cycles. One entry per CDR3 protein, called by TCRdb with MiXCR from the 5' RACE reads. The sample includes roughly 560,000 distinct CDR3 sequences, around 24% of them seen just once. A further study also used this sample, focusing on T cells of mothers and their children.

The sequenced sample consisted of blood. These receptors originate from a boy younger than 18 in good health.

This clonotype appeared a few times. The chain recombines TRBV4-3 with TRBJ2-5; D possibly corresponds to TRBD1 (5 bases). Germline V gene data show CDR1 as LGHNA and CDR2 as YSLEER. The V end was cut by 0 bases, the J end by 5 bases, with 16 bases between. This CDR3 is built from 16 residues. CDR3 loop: CASSQDTGDLTETQYF. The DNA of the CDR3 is TGCGCCAGCAGCCAAGATACAGGAGACCTCACGGAGACCCAGTACTTC.

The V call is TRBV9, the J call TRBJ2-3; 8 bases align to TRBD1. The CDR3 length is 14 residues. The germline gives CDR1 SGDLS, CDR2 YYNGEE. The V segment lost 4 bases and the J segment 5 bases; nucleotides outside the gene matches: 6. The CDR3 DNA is TGTGCCAGCAGCATCCTACAGGGGGGAGATACGCAGTATTTT. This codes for CASSILQGGDTQYF.

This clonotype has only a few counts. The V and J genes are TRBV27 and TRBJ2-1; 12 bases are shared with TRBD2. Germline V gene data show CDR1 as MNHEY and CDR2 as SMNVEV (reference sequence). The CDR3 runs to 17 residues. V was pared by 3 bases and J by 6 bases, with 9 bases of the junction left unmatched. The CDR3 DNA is TGTGCCAGCAGTTTTTTGCGTGTGACTAGCGGGAGCAATGAGCAGTTCTTC. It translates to CASSFLRVTSGSNEQFF.

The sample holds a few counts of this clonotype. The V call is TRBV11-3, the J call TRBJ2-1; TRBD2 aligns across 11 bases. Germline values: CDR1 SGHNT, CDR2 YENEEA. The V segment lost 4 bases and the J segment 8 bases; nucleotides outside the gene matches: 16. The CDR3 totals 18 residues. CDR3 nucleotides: TGTGCCAGCAGCTCCCGGGGAATAGCGGGAGGGCCGCCCGATGAGCAGTTCTTC. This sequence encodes CASSSRGIAGGPPDEQFF.

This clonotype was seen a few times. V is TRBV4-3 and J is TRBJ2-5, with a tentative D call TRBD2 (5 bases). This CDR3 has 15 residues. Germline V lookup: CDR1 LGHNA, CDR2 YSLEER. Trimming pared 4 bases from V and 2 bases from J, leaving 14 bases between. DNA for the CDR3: TGCGCCAGCAGCCCGGGATCCGCGTCTCAAGAGACCCAGTACTTC. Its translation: CASSPGSASQETQYF.

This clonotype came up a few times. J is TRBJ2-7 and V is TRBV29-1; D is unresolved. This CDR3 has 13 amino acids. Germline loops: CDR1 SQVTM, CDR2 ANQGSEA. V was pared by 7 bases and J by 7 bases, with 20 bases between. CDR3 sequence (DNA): TGCAGCGCCACGGGTTCGGCTATTCGGGAGCAGTACTTC. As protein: CSATGSAIREQYF.